Below, 30 T cell receptor beta chains from the same sample are listed, as sequenced in a study of response to subunit inactivated influenza vaccine. TCRdb reanalysed the RT-PCR reads using MiXCR and keeps one entry per CDR3 protein. Seen here are 500,000 to 600,000 distinct CDR3 sequences, approximately 11% observed once, and the top ten hold 9.5% to 12%. The same specimen was also included in a second study, on T cells expressing NK-cell markers. That study adds: What made the TCR beta cDNA was 5'RACE template switching with UMIs.

The sample was PBMCs from blood, taken on the day of vaccination. The receptors originated from a man in his forties or fifties who received an inactivated influenza vaccine.

This clonotype was seen a few times. This sequence joins TRBV12-3 or TRBV12-4 and TRBJ2-3; 9 nucleotides line up with TRBD1. The CDR3 length is 16 residues. The ends lost 6 bases at V and 2 bases at J; junction bases unmatched: 9. The CDR3 bases are TGTGCCAGCAGATTCACGACAGGGGGGACCACAGATACGCAGTATTTT. Amino acid sequence: CASRFTTGGTTDTQYF.

This chain connects TRBV15 to TRBJ2-1; D might be TRBD2 (5 bases). Germline lookup yields CDR1 LNHNV and CDR2 YYDKDF (reference sequence). V was cut by 6 bases and J by 2 bases, with 14 bases left in between. The CDR3 extends over 15 amino acids. The CDR3 sequence: CATSNEGTPYNEQFF. CDR3 nucleotides: TGTGCCACCAGTAATGAGGGCACTCCCTACAATGAGCAGTTCTTC.

V and J are TRBV20-1 and TRBJ2-7; 10 bases match TRBD2. V was clipped by 5 bases and J by 6 bases; unmatched bases: 7. The V gene's germline CDR1 is DFQATT and CDR2 SNEGSKA (reference sequence). The CDR3 totals 13 residues. The CDR3 DNA reads as TGCAGTGCTTCTAGCGGGAGACGGATCGAGCAGTACTTC. Protein: CSASSGRRIEQYF.

This clonotype has a handful of counts. The chain combines TRBV11-2 with TRBJ1-1; no clear D gene. The germline gives CDR1 SGHAT, CDR2 FQNNGV. The V end lost 5 bases, the J end lost 0 bases, and 10 bases lay between the germline ends. This CDR3 contains 14 residues. Here the CDR3 reads CASSAYGLNTEAFF. The CDR3 nucleotides read TGTGCCAGCAGCGCTTACGGATTGAACACTGAAGCTTTCTTT.

This clonotype was picked up a small number of times. This sequence joins TRBV24-1 and TRBJ2-3; D is uncertain. V was cut by 3 bases and J by 2 bases, with 17 bases left in between. Germline CDR1 is KGHDR and CDR2 is SFDVKD. This CDR3 region has 17 residues. The CDR3 sequence: CATSDTLAVTATDTQYF. The CDR3 DNA is TGTGCCACCAGTGATACCTTAGCAGTTACCGCCACAGATACGCAGTATTTT.

This clonotype came up a few times. The chain links TRBV20-1 to TRBJ2-7; perhaps D is TRBD1 or TRBD2 (6 bases each). The CDR3 extends over 15 amino acids. Germline V gene data show CDR1 as DFQATT and CDR2 as SNEGSKA (reference sequence). V lost 0 bases and J 3 bases, leaving 15 bases between the germline ends. Here the CDR3 DNA reads TGCAGTGCTAGAGAAAGGCGGGACACAATCTACGAGCAGTACTTC. This translates into CSARERRDTIYEQYF.

The rearrangement links TRBV25-1 to TRBJ1-6; 7 positions match TRBD1. The V gene end was trimmed by 4 bases and the J gene end by 5 bases; junction bases not matched to a gene: 2. Per the germline V gene, CDR1 is MGHDK and CDR2 is SYGVNS. The CDR3 sequence is 14 residues long. The CDR3 reads CASSAGQHNSPLHF. The CDR3 DNA sequence: TGTGCCAGCAGTGCGGGACAGCATAATTCACCCCTCCACTTT.

Here the CDR3 DNA reads TGTGCCAGCAATCGGGGGAGCCCCAAAAACATTCAGTACTTC. It specifies CASNRGSPKNIQYF. This chain links TRBV12-3 or TRBV12-4 with TRBJ2-4; possible D gene TRBD2, 6 bases. V lost 7 bases and J lost 2, with 12 bases in between. The CDR3 loop spans 14 amino acids.

This clonotype showed up just a few times. The chain carries TRBV7-2 and TRBJ2-3, with 10 nucleotides matching TRBD2. Germline V gene data show CDR1 as SGHTA and CDR2 as FQGNSA. This CDR3 region has 16 residues. Trimming cost V 0 bases and J 4 bases; bases outside gene matches: 4. The CDR3 reads CASSLARLAGADTQYF. CDR3 DNA sequence: TGTGCCAGCAGCTTAGCGCGACTAGCGGGTGCAGATACGCAGTATTTT. Filled out from reference TRBV7-2 and TRBJ2-3, the complete variable domain reads GAGVSQSPSNKVTEKGKDVELRCDPISGHTALYWYRQSLGQGLEFLIYFQGNSAPDKSGLPSDRFSAERTGGSVSTLTIQRTQQEDSAVYLCASSLARLAGADTQYFGPGTRLTVL.

This clonotype came up a few times. DNA of the CDR3: TGTGCCAGCAGTGCGCCTTACTCTGGGGCCAACGTCCTGACTTTC. Translating it yields CASSAPYSGANVLTF. The chain links TRBV25-1 to TRBJ2-6; D not certain. From germline, CDR1 is MGHDK and CDR2 SYGVNS. The CDR3 is 15 residues long. V lost 4 bases, J lost 0 bases, and 7 bases lay in between.

This clonotype was found a few times. The V gene is TRBV12-3 or TRBV12-4, the J gene TRBJ2-1; TRBD2 matches 11 bases. The CDR3 runs to 15 residues. Germline trimming cut 5 bases from V and 10 bases from J; bases unmatched to any gene: 10. CDR3 sequence (DNA): TGTGCCAGCAGTCTCGGGACTAGCGGCATAATGGAGCAGTTCTTC. It codes for CASSLGTSGIMEQFF.

This rearrangement joins TRBV11-2 to TRBJ2-7, with D unclear. This CDR3 has 15 amino acids. CDR1 and CDR2 from the germline V gene are SGHAT and FQNNGV. V was cut by 0 bases and J by 0 bases, with 9 bases left in between. CDR3 DNA sequence: TGTGCCAGCAGCTTAGATTTGGTAAGCTCCTACGAGCAGTACTTC. Amino acid sequence: CASSLDLVSSYEQYF.

This chain connects TRBV18 to TRBJ2-2; no definite D call. There are 15 residues in the CDR3. Germline assignment: CDR1 KGHSH and CDR2 LQKENI. V lost 0 bases, J lost 0 bases, and 5 bases lay in between. CDR3 in amino acids: CASSPPAANTGELFF. CDR3 DNA sequence: TGTGCCAGCTCACCACCGGCAGCGAACACCGGGGAGCTGTTTTTT.

The V call is TRBV12-3 or TRBV12-4, the J call TRBJ2-2; D is unresolved. This CDR3 contains 17 residues. The V end was cut by 1 base, the J end by 1 base, with 13 bases between. The CDR3 sequence: CASSLVRSEWNTGELFF. In DNA form, the CDR3 reads TGTGCCAGCAGTTTAGTCAGATCGGAGTGGAACACCGGGGAGCTGTTTTTT.

This clonotype was detected only a few times. Germline and junction disagree at one end, which may indicate a read error. The chain is built from TRBV4-1 and TRBJ1-5; 10 nucleotides line up with TRBD1. This CDR3 spans 14 amino acids. Germline V gene sequence: CDR1 MGHRA, CDR2 YSYEKL. The CDR3 protein is CASRKTGGKQPQHF. The DNA of the CDR3 is TGCGCCAGCAGGAAGACAGGGGGCAAGCAGCCCCAGCATTTT.

This clonotype occurred a few times. The chain recombines TRBV9 with TRBJ1-1; 7 bases are a match to TRBD1. J lost 0 bases, V lost 0 bases, and 5 bases had no gene match. This CDR3 has 16 amino acids. CDR1 and CDR2 from the germline V gene are SGDLS and YYNGEE. The CDR3 coding sequence is TGTGCCAGCAGCGTAGAGGCAGGGGGGTTGAACACTGAAGCTTTCTTT. Translated: CASSVEAGGLNTEAFF.

This chain joins TRBV4-2 and TRBJ2-7; D is possibly TRBD1 (6 bases). V was trimmed by 4 bases and J by 6 bases, leaving 13 bases between them. Germline assignment: CDR1 LGHNA and CDR2 YNFKEQ. This CDR3 contains 13 residues. DNA of the CDR3: TGTGCCAGCAGCCCAACACGCAGGGGCGAGCAGTACTTC. It specifies CASSPTRRGEQYF.

This clonotype was detected a few times. V is TRBV24-1 and J is TRBJ1-5; 10 bases agree with TRBD1. V lost 5 bases to trimming and J lost 2 bases; unmatched junction nucleotides: 2. CDR3 length: 15 amino acids. Germline V gene data show CDR1 as KGHDR and CDR2 as SFDVKD. In DNA form, the CDR3 reads TGTGCCACCAGTGGACAGGGGGCCGGCAATCAGCCCCAGCATTTT. It specifies CATSGQGAGNQPQHF.

This clonotype was seen only a few times. The DNA for the CDR3 is TGTGCCAGCAGCTTATTAACAGGCTACCCTTCCTACGAGCAGTACTTC. Translation gives CASSLLTGYPSYEQYF. The chain recombines TRBV7-9 with TRBJ2-7, with TRBD1 as a possible D gene (5 bases). The CDR3 extends over 16 amino acids. The V gene lost 2 bases and the J gene lost 1 base, with 15 bases spanning the gap. Germline CDR1 SEHNR, CDR2 FQNEAQ (reference sequence).

The table lists this clonotype with a few counts. CDR3 sequence: CASNEGWSGELFF. The CDR3 region has the DNA TGTGCCAGCAATGAGGGGTGGAGCGGGGAGCTGTTTTTT. The chain joins TRBV25-1 to TRBJ2-2; D tentatively reads TRBD1 or TRBD2 (5 bases each). Germline CDR1 reads MGHDK; CDR2 reads SYGVNS. The CDR3 runs 13 residues. V shed 7 bases and J shed 7 bases, with 13 bases lying between them.

This clonotype has just a few counts. The genes are TRBV5-1 and TRBJ2-1; 9 positions match TRBD2. CDR1 and CDR2 from the germline V gene are SGHRS and YFSETQ. V lost 0 bases and J lost 6; bases outside the gene matches: 1. This CDR3 has 14 amino acids. CDR3 sequence: CASSLASGANEQFF. DNA of the CDR3: TGCGCCAGCAGCTTGGCTAGCGGGGCCAATGAGCAGTTCTTC.

This clonotype has a handful of counts. CDR3 residues: CASSPDRQGRIRSYQPQHF. The DNA of the CDR3 is TGTGCCAGCAGTCCGGATAGGCAGGGAAGGATAAGGTCTTATCAGCCCCAGCATTTT. The V gene is TRBV6-1, the J gene TRBJ1-5; maybe TRBD1 (5 bases). The germline gives CDR1 MNHNS, CDR2 SASEGT. V lost 5 bases to trimming and J lost 5 bases, with 28 bases between them. CDR3 length equals 19 residues.

This clonotype was recorded at least ten times. The V and J genes are TRBV18 and TRBJ2-3; 8 bases are a match to TRBD1. Germline V gene lookup returns CDR1 KGHSH and CDR2 LQKENI. V lost 6 bases, J lost 3 bases, and 8 bases stayed unmatched. This CDR3 is built from 15 residues. DNA for the CDR3: TGTGCCAGCTCTACTGGACAGGGTAGAACAGATACGCAGTATTTT. Amino acid sequence: CASSTGQGRTDTQYF.

The table lists this clonotype with many counts. V and J are TRBV6-2 or TRBV6-3 and TRBJ2-1; D remains ambiguous. The CDR3 covers 13 residues. With 2 bases removed from V and 4 bases from J, the gap between germline ends came to 6 bases. Germline V lookup: CDR1 MNHEY, CDR2 SVGEGT. DNA for the CDR3: TGTGCCAGCAGTTACCCCGATTACAATGAGCAGTTCTTC. Protein sequence: CASSYPDYNEQFF.

A few counts support this clonotype. V usage is TRBV14 and J usage is TRBJ2-1; 11 nucleotides align to TRBD2. Germline V lookup: CDR1 SGHDN, CDR2 FVKESK. The CDR3 has 16 amino acids. Trimming removed 5 bases from V and 2 bases from J; junction bases left unmatched: 5. As DNA, the CDR3 is TGTGCCAGCAGCGGGACGGGACTAGCGGCCTACAATGAGCAGTTCTTC. This encodes CASSGTGLAAYNEQFF.

This clonotype appeared many times. The genes are TRBV14 and TRBJ2-7; the D gene could be TRBD1 or TRBD2 (5 bases each). This CDR3 has 10 residues. Germline V CDR1 and CDR2: SGHDN, FVKESK. Trimming cost V 8 bases and J 13 bases, with 15 bases left between them. CDR3 sequence: CASLKGPYYF. For the CDR3, the DNA is TGTGCCAGCTTAAAGGGACCCTACTACTTC.

V is TRBV20-1 and J is TRBJ2-6; D remains ambiguous. CDR1 is DFQATT and CDR2 is SNEGSKA in the germline V gene (reference sequence). With 4 bases removed from V and 1 base from J, the gap between germline ends came to 5 bases. This CDR3 region has 13 residues. The CDR3 DNA follows: TGCAGTGCTATGCGGTCTGGGGCCAACGTCCTGACTTTC. As protein: CSAMRSGANVLTF.

This chain connects TRBV7-9 to TRBJ1-4; 9 positions agree with TRBD1. The CDR3 consists of 15 residues. The V segment lost 5 bases and the J segment 8 bases; nucleotides outside the gene matches: 9. The V gene's germline CDR1 is SEHNR and CDR2 FQNEAQ (reference sequence). CDR3 sequence (DNA): TGTGCCAGCAGCGGAAGGGACAGGGATGGGGAAAAACTGTTTTTT. Translation gives CASSGRDRDGEKLFF.

This chain links TRBV7-2 with TRBJ1-5; 9 positions agree with TRBD1. The CDR3 has 14 residues. Per germline, CDR1 SGHTA and CDR2 FQGNSA. V dropped 5 bases and J dropped 7; count of bases not matched to a gene: 6. Here the CDR3 DNA reads TGTGCCAGCAGCCTGACAGGGGGAGGCCAGCCCCAGCATTTT. Translation: CASSLTGGGQPQHF.

This chain joins TRBV27 and TRBJ2-7, with D perhaps matching TRBD2 (6 bases). The V end lost 7 bases, the J end lost 1 base, and 14 bases lay between the germline ends. CDR3 length equals 14 residues. Per the germline V gene, CDR1 is MNHEY and CDR2 is SMNVEV (reference sequence). The CDR3 region is CASKGTLASYEQYF. The DNA for the CDR3 is TGTGCCAGCAAGGGGACTTTAGCTTCCTACGAGCAGTACTTC.